This T cell receptor beta chain derives from a study of cytomegalovirus exposure and HLA in healthy donors. The data were produced by immunoSEQ multiplex PCR, yet TCRdb's version contains in-frame clones alone and is incomplete. The data hold more than 250,000 clones, with about 90% observed a single time. CDR1 and CDR2 (germline): SEHNR, FQNEAQ (reference sequence). The CDR3 is made up of 12 amino acids. The V end lost 0 bases, the J end lost 10 bases, and 9 bases lay between the germline ends. This receptor was identified in a woman aged 25-40 years in good health and CMV-seronegative. Sequencing input: PBMCs. The J gene is TRBJ1-1, the V gene TRBV7-9; D call uncertain. CDR3 in amino acids: CASSLAVRGAFF. The DNA of the CDR3 is TGTGCCAGCAGCTTAGCCGTACGGGGAGCTTTCTTT.